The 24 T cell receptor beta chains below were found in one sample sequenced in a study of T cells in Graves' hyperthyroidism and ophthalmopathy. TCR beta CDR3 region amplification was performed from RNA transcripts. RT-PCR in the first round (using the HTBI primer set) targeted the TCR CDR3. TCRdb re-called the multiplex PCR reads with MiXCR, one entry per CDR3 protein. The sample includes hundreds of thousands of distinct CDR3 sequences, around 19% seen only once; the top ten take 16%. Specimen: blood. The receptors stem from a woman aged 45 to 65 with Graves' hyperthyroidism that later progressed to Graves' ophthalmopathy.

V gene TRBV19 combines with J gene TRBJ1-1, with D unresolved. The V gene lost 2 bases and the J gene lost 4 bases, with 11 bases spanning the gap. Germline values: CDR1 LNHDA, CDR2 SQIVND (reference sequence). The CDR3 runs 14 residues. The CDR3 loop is CASSIQREVTEAFF. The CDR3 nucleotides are TGTGCCAGTAGTATACAGCGGGAGGTCACTGAAGCTTTCTTT.

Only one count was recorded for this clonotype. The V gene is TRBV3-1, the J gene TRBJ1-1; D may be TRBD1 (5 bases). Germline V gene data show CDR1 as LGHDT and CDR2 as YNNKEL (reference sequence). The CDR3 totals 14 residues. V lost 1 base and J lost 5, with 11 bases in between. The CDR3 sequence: CASSQVGTQTEAFF. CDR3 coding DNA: TGTGCCAGCAGCCAAGTCGGGACCCAAACTGAAGCTTTCTTT.

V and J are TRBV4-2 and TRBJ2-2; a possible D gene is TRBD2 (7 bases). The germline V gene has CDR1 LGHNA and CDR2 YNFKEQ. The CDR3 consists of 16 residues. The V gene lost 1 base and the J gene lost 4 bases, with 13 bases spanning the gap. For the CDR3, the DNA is TGTGCCAGCAGCCAAGCTGGGGGGGCGGTCACCGGGGAGCTGTTTTTT. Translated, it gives CASSQAGGAVTGELFF.

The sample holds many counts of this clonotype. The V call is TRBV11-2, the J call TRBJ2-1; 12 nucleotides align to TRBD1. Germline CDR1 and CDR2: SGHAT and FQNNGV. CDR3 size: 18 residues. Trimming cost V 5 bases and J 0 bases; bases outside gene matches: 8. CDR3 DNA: TGTGCCAGCAGCCTTGGGACAGGGGGCAACTTCTCCTACAATGAGCAGTTCTTC. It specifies CASSLGTGGNFSYNEQFF. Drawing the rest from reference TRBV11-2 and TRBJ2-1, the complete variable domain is EAGVAQSPRYKIIEKRQSVAFWCNPISGHATLYWYQQILGQGPKLLIQFQNNGVVDDSQLPKDRFSAERLKGVDSTLKIQPAKLEDSAVYLCASSLGTGGNFSYNEQFFGPGTRLTVL.

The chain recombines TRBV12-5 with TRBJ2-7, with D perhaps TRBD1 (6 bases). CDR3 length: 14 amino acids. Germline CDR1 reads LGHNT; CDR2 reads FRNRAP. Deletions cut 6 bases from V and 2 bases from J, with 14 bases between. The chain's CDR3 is CASGQYGTPYEQYF. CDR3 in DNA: TGTGCTAGTGGCCAGTACGGGACACCCTACGAGCAGTACTTC.

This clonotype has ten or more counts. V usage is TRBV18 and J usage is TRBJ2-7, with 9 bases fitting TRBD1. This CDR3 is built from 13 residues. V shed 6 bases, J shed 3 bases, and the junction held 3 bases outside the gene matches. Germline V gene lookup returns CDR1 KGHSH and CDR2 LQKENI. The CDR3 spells CASSGTGYYEQYF. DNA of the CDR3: TGTGCCAGCTCCGGGACAGGGTACTACGAGCAGTACTTC.

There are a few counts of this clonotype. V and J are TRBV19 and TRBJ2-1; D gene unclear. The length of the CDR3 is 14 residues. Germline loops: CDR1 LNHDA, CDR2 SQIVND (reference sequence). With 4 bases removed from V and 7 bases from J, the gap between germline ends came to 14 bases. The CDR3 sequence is CASSTLVSANEQFF. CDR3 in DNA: TGTGCCAGTAGTACTCTGGTGTCCGCAAATGAGCAGTTCTTC.

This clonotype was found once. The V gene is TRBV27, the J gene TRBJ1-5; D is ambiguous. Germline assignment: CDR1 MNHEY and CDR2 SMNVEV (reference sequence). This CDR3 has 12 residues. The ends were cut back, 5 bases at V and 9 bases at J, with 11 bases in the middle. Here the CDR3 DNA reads TGTGCCAGCAGTGGATGGGCAGGGCCCCAGCATTTT. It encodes CASSGWAGPQHF.

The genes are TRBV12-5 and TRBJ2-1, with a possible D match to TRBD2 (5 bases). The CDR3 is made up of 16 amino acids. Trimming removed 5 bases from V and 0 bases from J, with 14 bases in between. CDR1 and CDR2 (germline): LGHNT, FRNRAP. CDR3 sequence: CASGRTPRGSYNEQFF. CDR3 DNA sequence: TGTGCTAGTGGTCGGACGCCCCGGGGCTCCTACAATGAGCAGTTCTTC.

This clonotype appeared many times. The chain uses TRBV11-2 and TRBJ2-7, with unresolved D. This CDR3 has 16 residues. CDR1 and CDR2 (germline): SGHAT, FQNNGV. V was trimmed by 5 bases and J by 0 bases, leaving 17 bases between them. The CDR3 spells CASSPFPLIVSYEQYF. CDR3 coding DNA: TGTGCCAGCAGCCCCTTCCCCCTGATTGTCTCCTACGAGCAGTACTTC.

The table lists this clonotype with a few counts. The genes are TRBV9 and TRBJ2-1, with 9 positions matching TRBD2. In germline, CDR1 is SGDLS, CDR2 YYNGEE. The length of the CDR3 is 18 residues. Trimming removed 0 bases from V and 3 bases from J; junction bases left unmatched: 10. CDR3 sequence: CASSVATAAGGFYNEQFF. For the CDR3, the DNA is TGTGCCAGCAGCGTAGCTACGGCGGCGGGGGGGTTCTACAATGAGCAGTTCTTC.

The CDR3 reads CASSPPASGQETQYF. In DNA form, the CDR3 reads TGTGCCAGCTCACCACCGGCTAGCGGCCAAGAGACCCAGTACTTC. This chain links TRBV18 with TRBJ2-5; 7 positions match TRBD2. The CDR3 runs 15 residues. The ends lost 0 bases at V and 1 base at J; junction bases unmatched: 2. The germline gives CDR1 KGHSH, CDR2 LQKENI.

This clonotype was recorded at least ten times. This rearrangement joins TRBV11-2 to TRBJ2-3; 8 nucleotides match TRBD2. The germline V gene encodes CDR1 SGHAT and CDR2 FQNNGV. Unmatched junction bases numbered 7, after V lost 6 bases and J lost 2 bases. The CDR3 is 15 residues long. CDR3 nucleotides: TGTGCCAGCAGTCCACTAGCGGTGAACACAGATACGCAGTATTTT. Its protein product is CASSPLAVNTDTQYF.

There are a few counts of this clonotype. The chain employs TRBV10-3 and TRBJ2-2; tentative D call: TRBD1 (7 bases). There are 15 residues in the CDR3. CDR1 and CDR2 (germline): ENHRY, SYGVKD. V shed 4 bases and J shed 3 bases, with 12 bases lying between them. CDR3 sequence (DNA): TGTGCCATCAGTGTCGGAGGGGGCGACACCGGGGAGCTGTTTTTT. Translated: CAISVGGGDTGELFF.

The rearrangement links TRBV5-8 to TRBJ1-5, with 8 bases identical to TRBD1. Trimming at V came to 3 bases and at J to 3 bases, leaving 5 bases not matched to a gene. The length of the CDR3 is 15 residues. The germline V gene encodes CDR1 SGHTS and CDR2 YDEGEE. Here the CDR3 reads CASSWTGNDNQPQHF. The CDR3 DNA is TGTGCCAGCAGCTGGACAGGGAACGACAATCAGCCCCAGCATTTT.

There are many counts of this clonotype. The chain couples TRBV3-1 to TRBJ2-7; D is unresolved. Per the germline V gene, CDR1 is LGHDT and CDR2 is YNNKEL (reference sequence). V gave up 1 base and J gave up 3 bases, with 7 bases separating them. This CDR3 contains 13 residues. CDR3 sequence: CASSQVGFYEQYF. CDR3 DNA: TGTGCCAGCAGCCAAGTGGGTTTCTACGAGCAGTACTTC.

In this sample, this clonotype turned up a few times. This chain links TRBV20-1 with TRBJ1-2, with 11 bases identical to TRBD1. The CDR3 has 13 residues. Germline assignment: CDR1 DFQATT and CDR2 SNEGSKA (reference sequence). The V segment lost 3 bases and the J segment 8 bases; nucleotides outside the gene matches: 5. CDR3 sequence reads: CSASWDRGGGYTF. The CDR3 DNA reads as TGCAGTGCTAGTTGGGACAGGGGGGGAGGCTACACCTTC.

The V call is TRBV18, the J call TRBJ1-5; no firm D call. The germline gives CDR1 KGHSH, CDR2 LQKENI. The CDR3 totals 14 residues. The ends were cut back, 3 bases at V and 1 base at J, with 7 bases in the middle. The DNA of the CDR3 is TGTGCCAGCTCACCTAAGGAGAGCAATCAGCCCCAGCATTTT. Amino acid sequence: CASSPKESNQPQHF.

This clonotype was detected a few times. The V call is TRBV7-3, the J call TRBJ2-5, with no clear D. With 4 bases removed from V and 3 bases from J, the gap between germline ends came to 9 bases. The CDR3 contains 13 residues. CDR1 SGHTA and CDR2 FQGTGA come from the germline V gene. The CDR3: CASSSNVKETQYF. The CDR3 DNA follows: TGTGCCAGCAGCTCCAACGTTAAAGAGACCCAGTACTTC.

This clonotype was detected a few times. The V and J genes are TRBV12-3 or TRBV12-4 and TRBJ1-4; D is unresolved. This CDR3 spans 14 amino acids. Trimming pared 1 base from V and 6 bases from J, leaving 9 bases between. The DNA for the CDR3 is TGTGCCAGCAGTTTAGAGTGGGTGGATGAAAAACTGTTTTTT. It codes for CASSLEWVDEKLFF.

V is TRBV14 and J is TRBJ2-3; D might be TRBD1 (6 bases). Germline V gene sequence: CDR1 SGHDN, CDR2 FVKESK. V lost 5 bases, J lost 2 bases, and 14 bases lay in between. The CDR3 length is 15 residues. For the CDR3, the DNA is TGTGCCAGCAGCTCTCGACAGGCCCACACAGATACGCAGTATTTT. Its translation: CASSSRQAHTDTQYF.

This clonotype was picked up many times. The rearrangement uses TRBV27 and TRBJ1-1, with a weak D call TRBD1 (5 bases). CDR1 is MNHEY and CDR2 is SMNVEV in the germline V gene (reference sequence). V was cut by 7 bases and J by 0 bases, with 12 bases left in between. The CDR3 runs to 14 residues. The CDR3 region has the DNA TGTGCCAGCAACAGTAGGGGCATGAACACTGAAGCTTTCTTT. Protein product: CASNSRGMNTEAFF.

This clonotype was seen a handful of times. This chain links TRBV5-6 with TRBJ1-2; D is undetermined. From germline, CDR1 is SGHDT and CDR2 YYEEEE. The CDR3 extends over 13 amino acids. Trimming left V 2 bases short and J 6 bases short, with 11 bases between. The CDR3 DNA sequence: TGTGCCAGCAGCTTTGCGGGATTACATGGCTACACCTTC. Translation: CASSFAGLHGYTF.

The CDR3 protein is CASSSTSQGADTGELFF. CDR3 DNA sequence: TGTGCCAGCAGCTCTACATCACAGGGGGCCGACACCGGGGAGCTGTTTTTT. The genes are TRBV11-3 and TRBJ2-2; 9 bases align to TRBD1. The CDR3 consists of 17 residues. J gave up 3 bases and V 4 bases, and 9 bases lay outside the gene matches. The germline CDR1 and CDR2 sequences are SGHNT and YENEEA.